The rows below give T cell receptor beta chains drawn from one sample of a study of cytomegalovirus exposure and HLA in healthy donors. TCRdb's table, derived via immunoSEQ multiplex PCR, lists solely in-frame clones and lacks some. The sample lists 90,000 to 150,000 clones, around 77% occurring once. The sequencing sample was made of PBMCs. These receptors were collected from a man between 18 and 35 years old in good health and CMV-seropositive. Each CDR3 is given with its conserved first and last residue. Each record gives: CDR3 protein, V gene, J gene.

CASSPADRVHTEAFF	TRBV18	TRBJ1-1
CASSEGTEKGVIYGYTF	TRBV11-2	TRBJ1-2
CASSIYPGQQGYTF	TRBV19	TRBJ1-2
CASSPPGGSDQPQHF	TRBV6-5	TRBJ1-5
CASSEGAPADF	TRBV2	TRBJ1-3
CASSDRGTGGRDTQYF	TRBV6-4	TRBJ2-3
CASSLGTATSGNTIYF	TRBV7-8	TRBJ1-3
CASSEVEVSLGNQPQHF	TRBV6-1	TRBJ1-5
CASRDRTSNQPQHF	TRBV7-2	TRBJ1-5
CASSGRDSFYSYEQYF	TRBV5-1	TRBJ2-7
CASRLAGSGELFF	TRBV2	TRBJ2-2
CASSPQGVDYGSGELFF	TRBV5-1	TRBJ2-2
CAAGGAGGQQPQHF	TRBV10-2	TRBJ1-5
CASSIIQGGLAKNIQYF	TRBV19	TRBJ2-4